Listed here are 19 T cell receptor beta chains from one sample, sequenced in a study of T cell changes during pregnancy in multiple sclerosis. Generated by immunoSEQ multiplex PCR, the TCRdb table keeps only in-frame clones and is missing some. The data contain 35,000 to 45,000 clones, more than 85% of them singletons. The sequencing here drew on CD4+ T cells from peripheral blood mononuclear cells, taken after pregnancy. The receptors originated from a female donor in good health, enrolled as a control in a pregnancy study.

The gene calls are TRBV28 and TRBJ1-2, with D possibly matching TRBD1 (6 bases). Germline CDR1 is MDHEN and CDR2 is SYDVKM. The CDR3 consists of 14 residues. Trimming pared 6 bases from V and 8 bases from J, leaving 19 bases between. CDR3 protein: CASRTIDRRKGYTF. In nucleotides, the CDR3 is TGTGCCAGCAGAACCATCGACAGGAGAAAAGGCTACACCTTC.

This chain joins TRBV9 and TRBJ2-2; maybe TRBD1 (6 bases). The V gene lost 3 bases and the J gene lost 5 bases, with 14 bases spanning the gap. CDR3 length equals 15 residues. Germline loops: CDR1 SGDLS, CDR2 YYNGEE. The CDR3 DNA follows: TGTGCCAGCAGCGCCGGGACAACTCAGACCGGGGAGCTGTTTTTT. It translates to CASSAGTTQTGELFF.

The gene calls are TRBV5-1 and TRBJ2-7; 7 bases are a match to TRBD1. The CDR3 extends over 15 amino acids. Germline V lookup: CDR1 SGHRS, CDR2 YFSETQ. Unmatched junction bases numbered 11, after V lost 4 bases and J lost 4 bases. CDR3 sequence (DNA): TGCGCCAGCAGCACTGCCGGGACAGCCAGTTACGAGCAGTACTTC. This translates into CASSTAGTASYEQYF.

The V and J genes are TRBV5-1 and TRBJ1-4; 10 bases align to TRBD1. Germline V gene data show CDR1 as SGHRS and CDR2 as YFSETQ. The junction had 2 bases not matched to a gene; V was cut back by 3 bases and J by 6 bases. The CDR3 is 14 amino acids. CDR3 sequence: CASSSGTGDEKLFF. In nucleotides, the CDR3 is TGCGCCAGCAGCTCCGGGACAGGGGATGAAAAACTGTTTTTT.

This clone appeared a single time. The V call is TRBV6-8, the J call TRBJ1-2, with 9 bases fitting TRBD1. V lost 1 base and J lost 8; bases outside the gene matches: 20. Germline V gene lookup returns CDR1 MNHGY and CDR2 SAAAGT. This CDR3 spans 19 amino acids. CDR3 DNA: TGTGCCAGCAGTTACTGGGGGTTTGGACAGGGGAGATCAGTAACCGGCTACACCTTC. Translation gives CASSYWGFGQGRSVTGYTF.

The J gene is TRBJ2-7, the V gene TRBV28, with D possibly TRBD1 on 6 matching bases. The CDR3 spans 15 residues. Germline V gives CDR1 MDHEN, CDR2 SYDVKM. The V end was cut by 2 bases, the J end by 5 bases, with 16 bases between. For the CDR3, the DNA is TGTGCCAGCAGTTTAACCCCGACAGGAGTCGACGAGCAGTACTTC. This gives the protein CASSLTPTGVDEQYF.

This chain links TRBV7-2 with TRBJ1-5; D gene unclear. Germline V gene lookup returns CDR1 SGHTA and CDR2 FQGNSA. Trimming left V 5 bases short and J 0 bases short, with 8 bases between. This CDR3 has 14 amino acids. This CDR3 reads CASSTTDSNQPQHF. The CDR3 bases are TGTGCCAGCAGCACTACTGATAGCAATCAGCCCCAGCATTTT.

The chain links TRBV27 to TRBJ1-5, with a possible D match to TRBD1 (6 bases). The CDR3 contains 12 residues. Germline CDR1 MNHEY, CDR2 SMNVEV (reference sequence). Trimming took off 7 bases at V and 7 bases at J, with 11 bases between the two ends. DNA for the CDR3: TGTGCCAGCACCCACAGGGACCAGCCCCAGCATTTT. Residues: CASTHRDQPQHF.

The chain has TRBV19 and TRBJ1-2; 8 nucleotides match TRBD1. V shed 8 bases, J shed 4 bases, and the junction held 9 bases outside the gene matches. Germline CDR1 and CDR2: LNHDA and SQIVND (reference sequence). This CDR3 has 14 residues. CDR3 sequence reads: CASLDGTGGYGYTF. The CDR3 DNA follows: TGTGCCAGTCTGGATGGGACAGGCGGCTATGGCTACACCTTC.

This clone turned up a few times. The J gene is TRBJ1-5, the V gene TRBV28; no firm D call. The length of the CDR3 is 18 residues. Germline CDR1 reads MDHEN; CDR2 reads SYDVKM. V dropped 0 bases and J dropped 0 bases, with 15 bases sitting between them. CDR3 bases: TGTGCCAGCAGTTTATGGGAGACCGCCCAGAATAGCAATCAGCCCCAGCATTTT. It encodes CASSLWETAQNSNQPQHF.

V usage is TRBV18 and J usage is TRBJ1-5, with TRBD1 as a possible D gene (6 bases). This CDR3 region has 15 residues. Trimming pared 4 bases from V and 4 bases from J, leaving 14 bases between. Germline V gene lookup returns CDR1 KGHSH and CDR2 LQKENI. The CDR3 loop reads CASSQQGSRNQPQHF. CDR3 DNA sequence: TGTGCCAGCTCACAACAGGGAAGTAGGAATCAGCCCCAGCATTTT.

There are a few counts of this clone. The chain carries TRBV19 and TRBJ1-4; perhaps TRBD1 as D (5 bases). The CDR3 extends over 14 amino acids. Germline CDR1 reads LNHDA; CDR2 reads SQIVND (reference sequence). Trimming took 11 bases from V and 2 from J, leaving 15 bases between them. The CDR3 DNA sequence: TGTGCCGCCCAAGGGGTCGGGACTAATGAAAAACTGTTTTTT. Translated: CAAQGVGTNEKLFF.

The chain employs TRBV4-1 and TRBJ1-5, with 7 bases identical to TRBD1. V gave up 1 base and J gave up 2 bases; unmatched junction bases: 2. The CDR3 has 15 residues. Germline lookup yields CDR1 MGHRA and CDR2 YSYEKL. Written as DNA, the CDR3 is TGCGCCAGCAGCCAAGGTGGGACAGGCAATCAGCCCCAGCATTTT. It specifies CASSQGGTGNQPQHF.

The genes are TRBV4-3 and TRBJ1-4; D gene unclear. The CDR3 length is 15 residues. The V end was cut by 0 bases, the J end by 3 bases, with 8 bases between. Germline V gives CDR1 LGHNA, CDR2 YSLEER. This CDR3 is CASSQDDKSNEKLFF. In DNA form, the CDR3 reads TGCGCCAGCAGCCAAGACGACAAGTCTAATGAAAAACTGTTTTTT.

This sequence joins TRBV2 and TRBJ1-2; D gene unclear. CDR1 and CDR2 from the germline V gene are SNHLY and FYNNEI. This CDR3 contains 14 residues. V lost 3 bases, J lost 7 bases, and 15 bases lay in between. The CDR3 sequence: CASSDRGASGGYTF. The CDR3 DNA is TGTGCCAGCAGTGATCGGGGAGCCTCCGGTGGCTACACCTTC.

This chain links TRBV2 with TRBJ1-2, with D possibly being TRBD1 (5 bases). Germline CDR1 reads SNHLY; CDR2 reads FYNNEI. With 5 bases removed from V and 4 bases from J, the gap between germline ends came to 11 bases. The CDR3 is 13 residues long. CDR3 in amino acids: CASSQGGGYGYTF. The CDR3 DNA sequence: TGTGCCAGCAGTCAGGGAGGTGGCTATGGCTACACCTTC.

The V call is TRBV6-1, the J call TRBJ2-7; D unresolved. CDR1 and CDR2 (germline): MNHNS, SASEGT. V lost 5 bases and J 1 base, leaving 9 bases between the germline ends. The CDR3 spans 13 residues. The CDR3, as DNA: TGTGCCAGCAGTCAACAGAGATCCTACGAGCAGTACTTC. Protein sequence: CASSQQRSYEQYF.

The chain uses TRBV4-3 and TRBJ1-5; possibly TRBD1 for D (5 bases). The CDR3 sequence is 15 residues long. Germline V gene lookup returns CDR1 LGHNA and CDR2 YSLEER. Trimming took 1 base from V and 6 from J, leaving 13 bases between them. The DNA for the CDR3 is TGCGCCAGCAGCCAAGTTCGGGGGTCGAGTCAGCCCCAGCATTTT. It codes for CASSQVRGSSQPQHF.

The V and J genes are TRBV5-1 and TRBJ2-3; 12 bases are a match to TRBD2. Germline V lookup: CDR1 SGHRS, CDR2 YFSETQ. The CDR3 spans 15 residues. The junction had 6 bases not matched to a gene; V was cut back by 4 bases and J by 6 bases. The CDR3, as DNA: TGCGCCAGCAGCCTAGCGGGGGGGCTAGCGGATACGCAGTATTTT. Its translation: CASSLAGGLADTQYF.